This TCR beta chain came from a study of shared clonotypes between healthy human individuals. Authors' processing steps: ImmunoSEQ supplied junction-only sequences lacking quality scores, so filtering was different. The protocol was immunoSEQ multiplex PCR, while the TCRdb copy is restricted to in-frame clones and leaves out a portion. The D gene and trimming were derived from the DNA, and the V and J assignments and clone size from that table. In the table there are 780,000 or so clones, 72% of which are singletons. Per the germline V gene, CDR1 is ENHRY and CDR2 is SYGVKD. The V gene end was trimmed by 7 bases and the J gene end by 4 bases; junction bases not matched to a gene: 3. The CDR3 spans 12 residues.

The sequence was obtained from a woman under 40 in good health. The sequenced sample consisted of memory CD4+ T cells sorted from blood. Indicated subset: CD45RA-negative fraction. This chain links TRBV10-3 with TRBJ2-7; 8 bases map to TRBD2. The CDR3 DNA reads TGTGCCATCACGGCTAGCGGGTACGAGCAGTACTTC. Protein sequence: CAITASGYEQYF.